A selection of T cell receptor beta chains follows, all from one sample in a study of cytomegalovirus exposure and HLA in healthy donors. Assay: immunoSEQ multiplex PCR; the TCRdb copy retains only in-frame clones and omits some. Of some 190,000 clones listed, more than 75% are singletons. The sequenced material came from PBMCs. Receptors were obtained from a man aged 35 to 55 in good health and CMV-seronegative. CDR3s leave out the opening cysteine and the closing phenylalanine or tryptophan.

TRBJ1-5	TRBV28	ASSLNRDQPQH
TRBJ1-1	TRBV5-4	ASNSNTEAF
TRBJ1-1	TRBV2	ATSLRKTVGPEAF
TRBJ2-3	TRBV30	AWERYTDTQY
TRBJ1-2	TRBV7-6	ASSFGAGNPNYGYT
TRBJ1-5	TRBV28	EAHRNNQPQH
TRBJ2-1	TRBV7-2	ASSFHSQEVGGEQF
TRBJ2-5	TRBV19	ASSRDSQETQY
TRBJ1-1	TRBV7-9	ASSPGENTEAF
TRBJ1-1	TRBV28	ASSREGARNTEAF
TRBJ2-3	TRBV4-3	ASSQRREVTDTQY
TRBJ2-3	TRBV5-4	ASSSKMTSGASTDTQY
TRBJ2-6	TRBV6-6	ASRNGQSAGANVLT
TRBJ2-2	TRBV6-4	ASSARTGTNTGELF
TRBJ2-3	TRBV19	ASSIGTPDTQY
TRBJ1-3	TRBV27	ASSSYTSSGNTIY
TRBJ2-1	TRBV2	ASSPEGAGGYNEQF
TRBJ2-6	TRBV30	AWRGGAKTPNVLT
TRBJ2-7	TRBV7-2	ASSLLAGPPSYEQY
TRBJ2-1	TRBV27	ASSGSYNEQF
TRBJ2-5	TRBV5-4	ASSLSETQY
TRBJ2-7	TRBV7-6	ASSLTSGRARDEQY
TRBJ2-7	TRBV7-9	ASSGLAGGPDEQY
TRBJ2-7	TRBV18	ASSPLPPTSGGAREQY
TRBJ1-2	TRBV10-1	ASSETPQGALNYGYT
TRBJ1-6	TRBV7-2	ASSSPGVPKNSPLH
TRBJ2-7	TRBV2	ASSPLREQY
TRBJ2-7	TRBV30	AWRATGSYEQY
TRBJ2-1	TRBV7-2	ASSLVAGGGNEQF
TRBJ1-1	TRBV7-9	ASSRTANTEAF
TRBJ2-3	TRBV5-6	ASSLGGAGTDTQY
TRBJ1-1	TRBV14	ASSQGGNTEAF
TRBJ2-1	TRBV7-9	ASSPSGGANNEQF
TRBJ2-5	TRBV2	ASRRGRAGGETQY
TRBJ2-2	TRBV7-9	ASTRAGVNTGELF
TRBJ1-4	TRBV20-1	SAFTSEKLF
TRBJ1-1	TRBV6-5	ASIGFGGRDTEAF
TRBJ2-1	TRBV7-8	ASSLASGGWNEQF
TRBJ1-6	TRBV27	ASTADRGGSPLH
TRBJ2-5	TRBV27	ASSLRRQGAETQY
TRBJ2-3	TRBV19	ASSSSGVWAQY
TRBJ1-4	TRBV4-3	ASSQDLRGSTNEKLF
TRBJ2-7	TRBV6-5	ASSGQSPFYEQY
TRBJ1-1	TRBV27	ASVHRAFGVNTEAF
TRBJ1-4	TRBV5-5	ASSLRARVNEKLF
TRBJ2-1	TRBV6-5	ASSYSSGGYNEQF
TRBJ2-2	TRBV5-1	ASSLAGGGAGELF
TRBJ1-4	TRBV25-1	ASSERDGGDEKLF
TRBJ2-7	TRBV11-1	ASSGRQVGYEQY
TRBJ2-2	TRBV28	ASSWDRGASGELF
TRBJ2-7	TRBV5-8	ASSRWGQGRWEQY
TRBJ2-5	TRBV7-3	ASSPREGGAVQY
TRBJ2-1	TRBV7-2	ASSLVQVKSNEQF
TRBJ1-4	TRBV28	ASSGDRADDEKLF
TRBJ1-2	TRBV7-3	ASSPSLTGGNGYT
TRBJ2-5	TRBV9	ASSVTGVFGETQY
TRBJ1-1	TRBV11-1	ASSSQDTEAF